One T cell receptor (beta chain) is described in this entry. Original handling: Reference gene primer amplification gave estimated nucleated cell counts. This table comes from immunoSEQ multiplex PCR, and its TCRdb copy is limited to in-frame clones, with some not included. V, J and clone size are those of that table, while D and trimming were read from the DNA. The sample comprises 310,000 or so clones, roughly 83% of which are singletons, and around 1.6% rests with the top ten. These data belong to a study of blood T cell repertoires in COVID-19. The sample comprised peripheral blood. The TCR comes from a woman aged 45-59 years with acute or convalescent COVID-19.

The CDR3 bases are TGTGCCAGCAGCAGGACAGGAGGCCCCGGGGAGCTGTTTTTT. As protein: CASSRTGGPGELFF. The chain uses TRBV13 and TRBJ2-2; TRBD1 agrees at 7 bases. Germline V lookup: CDR1 PRHDT, CDR2 FYEKMQ (reference sequence). The CDR3 extends over 14 amino acids. The trim removed 5 bases at V and 6 bases at J, leaving 6 bases unmatched.